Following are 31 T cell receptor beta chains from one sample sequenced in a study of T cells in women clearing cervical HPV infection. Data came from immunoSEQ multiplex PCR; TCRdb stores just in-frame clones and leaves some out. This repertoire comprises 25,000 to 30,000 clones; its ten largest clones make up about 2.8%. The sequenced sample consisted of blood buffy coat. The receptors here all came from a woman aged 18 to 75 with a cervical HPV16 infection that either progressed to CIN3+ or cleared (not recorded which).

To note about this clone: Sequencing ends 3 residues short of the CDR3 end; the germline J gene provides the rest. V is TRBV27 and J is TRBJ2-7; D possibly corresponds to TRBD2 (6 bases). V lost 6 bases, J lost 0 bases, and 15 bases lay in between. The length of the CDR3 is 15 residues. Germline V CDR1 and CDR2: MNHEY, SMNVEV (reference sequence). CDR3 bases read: TGTGCCAGCAGATTTGGGGGGTCCTCCTCCTACGAG. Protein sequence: CASRFGGSSSYE. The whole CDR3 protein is CASRFGGSSSYEQYF.

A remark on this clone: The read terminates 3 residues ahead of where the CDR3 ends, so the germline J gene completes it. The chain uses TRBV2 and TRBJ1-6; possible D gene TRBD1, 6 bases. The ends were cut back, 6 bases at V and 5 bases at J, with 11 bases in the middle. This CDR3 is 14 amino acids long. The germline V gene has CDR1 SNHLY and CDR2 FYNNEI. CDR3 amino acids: CASSVDRNNSPLHF. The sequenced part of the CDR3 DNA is TGTGCCAGCAGCGTTGACAGGAATAATTCACCC.

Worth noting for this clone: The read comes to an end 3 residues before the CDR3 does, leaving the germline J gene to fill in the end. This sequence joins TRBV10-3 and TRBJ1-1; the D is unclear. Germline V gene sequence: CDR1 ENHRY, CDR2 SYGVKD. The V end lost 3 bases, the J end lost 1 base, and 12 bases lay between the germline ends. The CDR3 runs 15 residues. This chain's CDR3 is CAISEVWAGNTEAFF. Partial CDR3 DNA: TGTGCCATCAGTGAAGTTTGGGCAGGGAACACTGAA.

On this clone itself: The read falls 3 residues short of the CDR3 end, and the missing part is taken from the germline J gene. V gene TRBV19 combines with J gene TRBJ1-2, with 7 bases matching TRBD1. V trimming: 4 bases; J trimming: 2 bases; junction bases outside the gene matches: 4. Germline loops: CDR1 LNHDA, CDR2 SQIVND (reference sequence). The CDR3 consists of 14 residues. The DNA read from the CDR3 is TGTGCCAGTAGTAGAGAGGGGGCAAACTATGGC. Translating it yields CASSREGANYG. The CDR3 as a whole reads CASSREGANYGYTF. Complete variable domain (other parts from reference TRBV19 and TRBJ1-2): DGGITQSPKYLFRKEGQNVTLSCEQNLNHDAMYWYRQDPGQGLRLIYYSQIVNDFQKGDIAEGYSVSREKKESFPLTVTSAQKNPTAFYLCASSREGANYGYTFGSGTRLTVV.

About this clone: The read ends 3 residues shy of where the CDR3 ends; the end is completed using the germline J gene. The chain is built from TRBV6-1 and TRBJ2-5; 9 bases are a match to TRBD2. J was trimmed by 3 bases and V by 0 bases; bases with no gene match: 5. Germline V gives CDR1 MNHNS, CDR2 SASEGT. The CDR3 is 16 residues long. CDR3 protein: CASSEAGVAGEETQYF. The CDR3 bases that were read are TGTGCCAGCAGTGAAGCGGGGGTAGCGGGGGAAGAGACC.

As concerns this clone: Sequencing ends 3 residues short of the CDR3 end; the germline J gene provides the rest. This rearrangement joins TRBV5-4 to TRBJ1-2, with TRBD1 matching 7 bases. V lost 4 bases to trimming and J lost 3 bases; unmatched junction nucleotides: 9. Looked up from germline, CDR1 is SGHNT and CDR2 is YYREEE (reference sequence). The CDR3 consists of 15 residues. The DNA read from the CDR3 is TGTGCCAGCAGCATAGGGACAGTAAGGGACTATGGC. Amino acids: CASSIGTVRDYG. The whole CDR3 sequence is CASSIGTVRDYGYTF.

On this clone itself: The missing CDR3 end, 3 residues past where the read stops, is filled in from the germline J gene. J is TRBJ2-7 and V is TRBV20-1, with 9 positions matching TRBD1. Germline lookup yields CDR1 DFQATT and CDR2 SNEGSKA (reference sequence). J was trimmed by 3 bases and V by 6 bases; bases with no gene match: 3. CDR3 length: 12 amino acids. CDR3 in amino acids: CSAAGQGYEQYF. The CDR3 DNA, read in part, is TGCAGTGCCGCGGGACAGGGCTACGAG.

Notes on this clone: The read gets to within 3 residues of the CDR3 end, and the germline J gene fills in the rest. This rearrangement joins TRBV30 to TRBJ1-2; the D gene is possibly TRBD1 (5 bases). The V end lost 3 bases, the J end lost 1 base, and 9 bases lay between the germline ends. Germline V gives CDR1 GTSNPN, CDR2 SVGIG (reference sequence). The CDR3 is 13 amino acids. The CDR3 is CAWSAGGNYGYTF. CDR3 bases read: TGTGCCTGGAGCGCGGGGGGTAACTATGGC.

The covered CDR3 bases are TGTGCCAGCAGTTCTGGGTCCCCGATGGGGGGGGACACTGAA. Translating it yields CASSSGSPMGGDTE. The entire CDR3 sequence reads CASSSGSPMGGDTEAFF. The rearrangement links TRBV6-2 or TRBV6-3 to TRBJ1-1; the D gene is possibly TRBD1 (5 bases). The read gets to within 3 residues of the CDR3 end, and the germline J gene fills in the rest. In germline, CDR1 is MNHEY, CDR2 SVGEGT. The CDR3 totals 17 residues. The V end was cut by 4 bases, the J end by 3 bases, with 21 bases between.

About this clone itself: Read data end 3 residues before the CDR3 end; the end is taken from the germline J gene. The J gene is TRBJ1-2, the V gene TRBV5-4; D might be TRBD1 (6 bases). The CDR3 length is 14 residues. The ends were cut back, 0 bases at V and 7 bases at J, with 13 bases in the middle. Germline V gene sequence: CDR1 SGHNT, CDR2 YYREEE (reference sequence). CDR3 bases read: TGTGCCAGCAGCTTGGGAGGACAGAGTGGTGGC. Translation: CASSLGGQSGG. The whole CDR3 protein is CASSLGGQSGGYTF.

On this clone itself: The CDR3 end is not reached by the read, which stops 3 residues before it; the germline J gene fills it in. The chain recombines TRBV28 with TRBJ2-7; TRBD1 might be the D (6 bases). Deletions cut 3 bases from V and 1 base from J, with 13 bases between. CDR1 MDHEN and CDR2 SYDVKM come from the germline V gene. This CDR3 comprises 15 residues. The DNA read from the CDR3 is TGTGCCAGCAGTTTCTGGGACAAGGGATCCTACGAG. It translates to CASSFWDKGSYE. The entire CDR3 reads CASSFWDKGSYEQYF.

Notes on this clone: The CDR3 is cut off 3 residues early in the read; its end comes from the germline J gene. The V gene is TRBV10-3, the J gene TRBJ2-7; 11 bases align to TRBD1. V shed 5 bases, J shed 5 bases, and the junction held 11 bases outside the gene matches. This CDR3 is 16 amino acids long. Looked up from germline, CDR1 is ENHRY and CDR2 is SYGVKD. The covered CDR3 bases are TGTGCCATCAGTTCGGGACAGGGGGTAATCGGTGACGAG. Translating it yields CAISSGQGVIGDE. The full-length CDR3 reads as CAISSGQGVIGDEQYF.

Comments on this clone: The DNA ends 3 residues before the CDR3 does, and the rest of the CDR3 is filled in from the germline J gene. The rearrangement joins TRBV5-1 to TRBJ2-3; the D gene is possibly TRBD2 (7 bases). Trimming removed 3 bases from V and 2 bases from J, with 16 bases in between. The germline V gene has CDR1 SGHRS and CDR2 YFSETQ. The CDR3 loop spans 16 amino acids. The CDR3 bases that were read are TGCGCCAGCAGCTCGCCCGATCGGGGGGCCACAGATACG. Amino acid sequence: CASSSPDRGATDT. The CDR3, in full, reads CASSSPDRGATDTQYF.

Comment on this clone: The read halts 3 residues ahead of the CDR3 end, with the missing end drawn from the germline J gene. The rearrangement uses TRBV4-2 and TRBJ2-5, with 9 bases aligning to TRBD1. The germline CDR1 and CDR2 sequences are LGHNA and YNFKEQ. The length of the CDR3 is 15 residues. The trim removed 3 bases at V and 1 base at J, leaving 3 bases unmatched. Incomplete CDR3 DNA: TGTGCCAGCAGCCATGGACAGGGGCGCCAAGAGACC. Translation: CASSHGQGRQET. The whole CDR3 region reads CASSHGQGRQETQYF.

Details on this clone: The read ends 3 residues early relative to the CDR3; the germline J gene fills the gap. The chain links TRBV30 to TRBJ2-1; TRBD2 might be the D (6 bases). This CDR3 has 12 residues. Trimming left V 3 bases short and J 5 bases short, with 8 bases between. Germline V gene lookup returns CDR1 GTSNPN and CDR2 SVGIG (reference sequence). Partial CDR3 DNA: TGTGCCTGGAGGCCGGGGGACAATGAG. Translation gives CAWRPGDNE. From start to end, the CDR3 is CAWRPGDNEQFF.

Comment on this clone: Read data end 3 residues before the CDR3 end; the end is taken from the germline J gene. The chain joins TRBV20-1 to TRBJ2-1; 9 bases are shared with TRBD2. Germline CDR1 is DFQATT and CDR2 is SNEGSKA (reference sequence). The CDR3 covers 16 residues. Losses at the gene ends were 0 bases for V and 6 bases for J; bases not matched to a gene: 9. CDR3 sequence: CSARDGASGKGNEQFF. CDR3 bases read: TGCAGTGCTAGAGATGGGGCTAGCGGGAAGGGCAATGAG.

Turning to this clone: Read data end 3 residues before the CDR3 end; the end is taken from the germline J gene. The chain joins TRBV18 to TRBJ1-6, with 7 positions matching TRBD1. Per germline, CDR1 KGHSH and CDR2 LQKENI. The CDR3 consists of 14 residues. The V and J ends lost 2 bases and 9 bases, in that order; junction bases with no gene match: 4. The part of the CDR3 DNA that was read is TGTGCCAGCTCACCAGACAGGGATGGTTCACCC. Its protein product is CASSPDRDGSP. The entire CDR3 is CASSPDRDGSPLHF.

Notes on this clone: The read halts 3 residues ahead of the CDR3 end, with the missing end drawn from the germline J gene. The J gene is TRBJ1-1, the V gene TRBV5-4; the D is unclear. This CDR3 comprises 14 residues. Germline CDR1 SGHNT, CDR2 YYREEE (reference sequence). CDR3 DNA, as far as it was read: TGTGCCAGCAGCTTGGCCGGCGGGTTGGTAGGA. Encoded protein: CASSLAGGLVG. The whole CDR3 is CASSLAGGLVGAFF.

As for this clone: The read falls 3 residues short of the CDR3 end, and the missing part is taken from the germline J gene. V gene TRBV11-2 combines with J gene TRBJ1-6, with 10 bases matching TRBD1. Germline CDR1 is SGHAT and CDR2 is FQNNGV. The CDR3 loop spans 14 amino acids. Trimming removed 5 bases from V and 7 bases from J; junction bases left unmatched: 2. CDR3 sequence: CASSPGQGNSPLHF. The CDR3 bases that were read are TGTGCCAGCAGCCCGGGACAGGGGAATTCACCC.

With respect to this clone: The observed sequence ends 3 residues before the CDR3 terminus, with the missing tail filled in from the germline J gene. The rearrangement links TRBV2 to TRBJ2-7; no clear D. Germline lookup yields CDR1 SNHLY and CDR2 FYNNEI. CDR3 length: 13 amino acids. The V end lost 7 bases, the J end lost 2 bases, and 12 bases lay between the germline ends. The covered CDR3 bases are TGTGCCAGCAACGCCCTAAGCCCCTACGAG. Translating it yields CASNALSPYE. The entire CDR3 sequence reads CASNALSPYEQYF.

Incomplete CDR3 DNA: TGTGCCAGCAGCTTACGGGGAGACGAGTCACCC. Translation: CASSLRGDESP. The entire CDR3 protein reads CASSLRGDESPLHF. The chain couples TRBV7-9 to TRBJ1-6; unclear D gene. The read terminates 3 residues ahead of where the CDR3 ends, so the germline J gene completes it. Trimming removed 2 bases from V and 10 bases from J, with 12 bases in between. The CDR3 loop spans 14 amino acids. Germline-derived CDR1 and CDR2 are SEHNR and FQNEAQ (reference sequence). Full variable domain (outside the CDR3, taken from reference TRBV7-9 and TRBJ1-6): DTGVSQNPRHKITKRGQNVTFRCDPISEHNRLYWYRQTLGQGPEFLTYFQNEAQLEKSRLLSDRFSAERPKGSFSTLEIQRTEQGDSAMYLCASSLRGDESPLHFGNGTRLTVT.

The sequenced CDR3 bases are TGCAGTGCTAGAAGGCGGATGAGAATCAATCAGCCC. This gives the protein CSARRRMRINQP. The full-length CDR3 reads as CSARRRMRINQPQHF. The chain links TRBV20-1 to TRBJ1-5; the D is unclear. The missing CDR3 end, 3 residues past where the read stops, is filled in from the germline J gene. Trimming took 2 bases from V and 3 from J, leaving 14 bases between them. The V gene's germline CDR1 is DFQATT and CDR2 SNEGSKA (reference sequence). This CDR3 is built from 15 residues.

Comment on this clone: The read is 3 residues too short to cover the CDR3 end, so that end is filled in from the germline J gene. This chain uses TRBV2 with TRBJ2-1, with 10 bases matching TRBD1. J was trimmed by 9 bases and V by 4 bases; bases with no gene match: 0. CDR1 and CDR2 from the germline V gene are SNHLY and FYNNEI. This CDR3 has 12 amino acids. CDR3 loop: CASSGQGAEQFF. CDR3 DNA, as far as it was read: TGTGCCAGCAGTGGACAGGGGGCTGAG.

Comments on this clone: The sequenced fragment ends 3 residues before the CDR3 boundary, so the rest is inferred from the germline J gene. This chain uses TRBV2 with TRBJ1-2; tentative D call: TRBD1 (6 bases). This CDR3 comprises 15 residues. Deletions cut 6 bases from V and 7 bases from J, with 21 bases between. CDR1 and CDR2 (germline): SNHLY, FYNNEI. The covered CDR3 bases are TGTGCCAGCAGGGGGGGGAGGGGGGGATACGGTGGC. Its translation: CASRGGRGGYGG. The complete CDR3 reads CASRGGRGGYGGYTF. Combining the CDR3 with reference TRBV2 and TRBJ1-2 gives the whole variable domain EPEVTQTPSHQVTQMGQEVILRCVPISNHLYFYWYRQILGQKVEFLVSFYNNEISEKSEIFDDQFSVERPDGSNFTLKIRSTKLEDSAMYFCASRGGRGGYGGYTFGSGTRLTVV.

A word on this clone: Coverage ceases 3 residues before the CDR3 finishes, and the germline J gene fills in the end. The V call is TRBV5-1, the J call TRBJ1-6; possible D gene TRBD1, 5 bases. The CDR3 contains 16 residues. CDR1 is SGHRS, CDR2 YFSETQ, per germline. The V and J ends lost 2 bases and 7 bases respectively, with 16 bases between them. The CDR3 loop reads CASSFSLAGKNSPLHF. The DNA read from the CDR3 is TGCGCCAGCAGCTTCTCTTTGGCAGGGAAGAATTCACCC.

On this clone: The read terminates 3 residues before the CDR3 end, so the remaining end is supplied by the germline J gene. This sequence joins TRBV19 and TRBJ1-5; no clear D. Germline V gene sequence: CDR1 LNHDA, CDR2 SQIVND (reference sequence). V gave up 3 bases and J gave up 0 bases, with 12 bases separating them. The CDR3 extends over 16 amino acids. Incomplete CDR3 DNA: TGTGCCAGTAGTATGAGAACAGCTATTAGCAATCAGCCC. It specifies CASSMRTAISNQP. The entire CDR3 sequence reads CASSMRTAISNQPQHF.

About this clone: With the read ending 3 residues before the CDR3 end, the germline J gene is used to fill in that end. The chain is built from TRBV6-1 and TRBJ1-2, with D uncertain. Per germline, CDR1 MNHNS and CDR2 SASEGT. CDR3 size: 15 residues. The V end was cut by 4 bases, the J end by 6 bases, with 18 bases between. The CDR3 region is CASSGTLEKLNGYTF. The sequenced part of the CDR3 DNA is TGTGCCAGCAGTGGAACTCTAGAAAAGCTAAATGGC.

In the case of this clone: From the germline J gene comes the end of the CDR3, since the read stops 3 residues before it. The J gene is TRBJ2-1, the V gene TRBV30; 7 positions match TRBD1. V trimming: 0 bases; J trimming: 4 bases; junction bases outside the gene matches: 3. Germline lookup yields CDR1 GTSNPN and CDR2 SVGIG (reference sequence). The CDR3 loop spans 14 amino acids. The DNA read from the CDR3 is TGTGCCTGGAGTGTAGGACAGGAATACAATGAG. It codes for CAWSVGQEYNE. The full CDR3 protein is CAWSVGQEYNEQFF.

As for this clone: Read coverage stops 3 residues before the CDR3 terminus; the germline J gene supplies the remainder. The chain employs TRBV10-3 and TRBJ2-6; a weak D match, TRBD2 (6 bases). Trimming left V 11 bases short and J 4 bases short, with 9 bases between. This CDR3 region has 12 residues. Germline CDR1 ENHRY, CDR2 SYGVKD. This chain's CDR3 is CAAGGGANVLTF. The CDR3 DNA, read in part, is TGTGCCGCCGGGGGAGGGGCCAACGTC.

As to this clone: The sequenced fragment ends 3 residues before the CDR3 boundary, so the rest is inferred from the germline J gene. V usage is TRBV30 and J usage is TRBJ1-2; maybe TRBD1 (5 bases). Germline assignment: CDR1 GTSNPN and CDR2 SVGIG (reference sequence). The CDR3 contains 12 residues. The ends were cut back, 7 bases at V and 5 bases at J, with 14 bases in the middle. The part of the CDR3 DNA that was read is TGTGCCTACCCAACAGGTTCATATGGC. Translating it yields CAYPTGSYG. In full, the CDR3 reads CAYPTGSYGYTF.

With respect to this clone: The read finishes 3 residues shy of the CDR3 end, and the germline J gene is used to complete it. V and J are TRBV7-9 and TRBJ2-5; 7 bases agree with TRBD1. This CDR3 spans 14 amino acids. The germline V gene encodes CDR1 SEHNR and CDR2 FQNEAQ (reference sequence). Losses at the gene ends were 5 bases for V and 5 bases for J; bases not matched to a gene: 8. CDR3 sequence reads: CASSITGVSETQYF. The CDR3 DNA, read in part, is TGTGCCAGCAGCATTACAGGGGTGTCGGAGACC.